A single sample gave rise to the 24 T cell receptor beta chains below, sequenced in a study of cytomegalovirus exposure and HLA in healthy donors. In the PCR, 60 Vbeta and 13 Jbeta primers were used. Clones were read by immunoSEQ multiplex PCR, and TCRdb kept only the in-frame ones, dropping some. The top ten hold approximately 5.6% of the sample, which has about 170,000 clones, 73% seen once. Input material: PBMCs. The receptors were gathered from a young woman in good health and CMV-seropositive.

DNA for the CDR3: TGTGCCAGCAGCTTCTCCCCGGGAGCAGATACGCAGTATTTT. Translation: CASSFSPGADTQYF. The rearrangement links TRBV5-5 to TRBJ2-3, with a possible D match to TRBD2 (6 bases). The germline CDR1 and CDR2 sequences are SGHKS and YYEKEE (reference sequence). The V end was cut by 2 bases, the J end by 4 bases, with 11 bases between. The CDR3 spans 14 residues.

CDR3 nucleotide sequence: TGTGCCAGCAGTGAACTGGAAGGGGATAGCAATCAGCCCCAGCATTTT. The encoded protein is CASSELEGDSNQPQHF. This chain links TRBV2 with TRBJ1-5; a weak D match, TRBD1 (5 bases). Looked up from germline, CDR1 is SNHLY and CDR2 is FYNNEI. CDR3 length: 16 residues. V lost 2 bases to trimming and J lost 0 bases, with 11 bases between them.

V and J are TRBV7-2 and TRBJ2-7; TRBD2 matches at 9 bases. This CDR3 is built from 16 residues. Germline lookup yields CDR1 SGHTA and CDR2 FQGNSA. V was pared by 1 base and J by 4 bases, with 8 bases of the junction left unmatched. The CDR3 reads CASSLGPSGEGYEQYF. CDR3 DNA sequence: TGTGCCAGCAGCTTAGGGCCTAGCGGGGAGGGTTACGAGCAGTACTTC.

This chain uses TRBV14 with TRBJ2-3, with 14 bases matching TRBD2. The CDR3 loop spans 15 amino acids. The germline gives CDR1 SGHDN, CDR2 FVKESK. V gave up 4 bases and J gave up 6 bases; unmatched junction bases: 3. CDR3 sequence: CASSRTSGGKDTQYF. The CDR3, as DNA: TGTGCCAGCAGCCGGACTAGCGGGGGGAAGGATACGCAGTATTTT.

This clone has more than one count but fewer than ten. V gene TRBV25-1 combines with J gene TRBJ2-7, with D possibly being TRBD1 (6 bases). Looked up from germline, CDR1 is MGHDK and CDR2 is SYGVNS. Trimming cost V 4 bases and J 0 bases, with 7 bases left between them. The CDR3 length is 13 residues. The CDR3 DNA sequence: TGTGCCAGCAGTGGGACAGTCTCCTACGAGCAGTACTTC. Its translation: CASSGTVSYEQYF.

This chain connects TRBV15 to TRBJ1-5, with TRBD1 as a possible D gene (6 bases). Trimming pared 0 bases from V and 9 bases from J, leaving 6 bases between. CDR3 size: 12 residues. Germline CDR1 and CDR2: LNHNV and YYDKDF (reference sequence). CDR3 DNA: TGTGCCACCAGCAGAGAAGGGGGGCCCCAGCATTTT. Translating gives CATSREGGPQHF.

The chain's CDR3 is CASSQGADRNTEAFF. DNA for the CDR3: TGCGCCAGCAGCCAAGGTGCGGACAGGAACACTGAAGCTTTCTTT. The chain employs TRBV4-1 and TRBJ1-1; TRBD1 is a possible D gene (6 bases). Trimming took off 1 base at V and 1 base at J, with 10 bases between the two ends. Germline V gene lookup returns CDR1 MGHRA and CDR2 YSYEKL. The CDR3 is 15 residues long.

The chain employs TRBV4-2 and TRBJ2-7, with 9 bases matching TRBD1. The germline V gene encodes CDR1 LGHNA and CDR2 YNFKEQ. This CDR3 spans 14 amino acids. The V segment lost 4 bases and the J segment 5 bases; nucleotides outside the gene matches: 6. The CDR3 loop is CASSPGTGLDEQYF. CDR3 nucleotides: TGTGCCAGCAGCCCGGGGACAGGGTTAGACGAGCAGTACTTC.

The chain uses TRBV4-3 and TRBJ2-1; possible D gene TRBD1, 6 bases. The CDR3 runs 15 residues. Germline assignment: CDR1 LGHNA and CDR2 YSLEER. Trimming pared 0 bases from V and 5 bases from J, leaving 11 bases between. DNA of the CDR3: TGCGCCAGCAGCCAAGATGGGGCAGGGGACAATGAGCAGTTCTTC. Its protein product is CASSQDGAGDNEQFF.

This rearrangement joins TRBV2 to TRBJ2-7, with a tentative D call TRBD1 (5 bases). CDR1 and CDR2 from the germline V gene are SNHLY and FYNNEI. Trimming pared 6 bases from V and 1 base from J, leaving 10 bases between. This CDR3 is built from 13 residues. In DNA, the CDR3 is TGTGCCAGCAGGGTTACAGGTTCCTACGAGCAGTACTTC. Translating it yields CASRVTGSYEQYF.

V is TRBV5-8 and J is TRBJ1-5, with D perhaps matching TRBD1 (5 bases). From germline, CDR1 is SGHTS and CDR2 YDEGEE. The CDR3 has 14 residues. With 4 bases removed from V and 6 bases from J, the gap between germline ends came to 14 bases. CDR3 region: CASSQSLRGQPQHF. The CDR3 nucleotides read TGTGCCAGCAGCCAGTCCTTAAGGGGTCAGCCCCAGCATTTT.

The chain couples TRBV21-1 to TRBJ2-3; the table calls TRBD2, which could not be checked here. TRBV21-1 is a pseudogene locus. The CDR3 length is 20 residues. The CDR3 DNA reads as TGTGCCAGCAGCAAAGGGGCGGGTTTTAGCGGGGGGGCGGAGACAGATACGCAGTATTTT. It translates to CASSKGAGFSGGAETDTQYF.

The chain couples TRBV9 to TRBJ1-3; D remains unclear. The CDR3 runs to 14 residues. Trimming removed 4 bases at V and 0 bases at J, with 8 bases between. The germline V gene encodes CDR1 SGDLS and CDR2 YYNGEE. The CDR3 protein is CASSRVYSGNTIYF. The CDR3 region has the DNA TGTGCCAGCAGCCGGGTCTACTCTGGAAACACCATATATTTT.

The V gene is TRBV27, the J gene TRBJ2-7, with 10 bases lining up with TRBD1. The CDR3 covers 14 residues. V shed 5 bases, J shed 5 bases, and the junction held 6 bases outside the gene matches. Germline V gives CDR1 MNHEY, CDR2 SMNVEV (reference sequence). CDR3 residues: CASSNAGQGNEQYF. DNA of the CDR3: TGTGCCAGCAGTAACGCGGGACAGGGGAACGAGCAGTACTTC.

The rearrangement joins TRBV30 to TRBJ1-1; possibly TRBD1 for D (5 bases). Trimming shortened V by 5 bases and J by 4 bases, and 11 bases separated the two germline ends. CDR1 and CDR2 from the germline V gene are GTSNPN and SVGIG (reference sequence). The CDR3 length is 12 residues. The CDR3 region has the DNA TGTGCCTGGGACAAGGGGTTCACTGAAGCTTTCTTT. It yields the protein CAWDKGFTEAFF.

CDR3 DNA: TGTGCCACCAGCAGAGATGGGCTAGCGGGGGACCAAGAGACCCAGTACTTC. This sequence encodes CATSRDGLAGDQETQYF. The rearrangement links TRBV15 to TRBJ2-5; 10 bases match TRBD2. J was trimmed by 0 bases and V by 0 bases; bases with no gene match: 4. This CDR3 region has 17 residues. The germline V gene has CDR1 LNHNV and CDR2 YYDKDF (reference sequence).

This clone was picked up a small number of times. This rearrangement joins TRBV7-2 to TRBJ2-5; 12 nucleotides agree with TRBD1. This CDR3 has 17 amino acids. Trimming took 3 bases from V and 2 from J; bases not matched to a gene: 7. Germline-derived CDR1 and CDR2 are SGHTA and FQGNSA. CDR3 amino acids: CASSFRDRGRGQETQYF. The CDR3, as DNA: TGTGCCAGCAGCTTCCGGGACAGGGGGCGTGGGCAAGAGACCCAGTACTTC.

V and J are TRBV27 and TRBJ2-3; 8 bases agree with TRBD2. Germline V gene sequence: CDR1 MNHEY, CDR2 SMNVEV (reference sequence). There are 13 residues in the CDR3. The ends lost 2 bases at V and 14 bases at J; junction bases unmatched: 9. The CDR3 region is CASSLDGGAAWYF. The CDR3 bases are TGTGCCAGCAGTTTAGACGGGGGGGCGGCATGGTATTTT.

The chain links TRBV6-5 to TRBJ2-3; 11 bases line up with TRBD2. Germline CDR1 and CDR2: MNHEY and SVGAGI. The CDR3 totals 16 residues. Germline trimming cut 3 bases from V and 3 bases from J; bases unmatched to any gene: 5. The chain's CDR3 is CASSYLAGGLTDTQYF. CDR3 nucleotides: TGTGCCAGCAGTTATCTAGCGGGGGGCCTAACAGATACGCAGTATTTT.

This clone was picked up a small number of times. The chain employs TRBV6-6 and TRBJ1-5, with D possibly being TRBD1 (5 bases). Germline lookup yields CDR1 MNHNY and CDR2 SVGAGI (reference sequence). The CDR3 runs 16 residues. V was clipped by 4 bases and J by 2 bases, with 15 bases between them. CDR3 protein: CASSLGTGGGNQPQHF. The CDR3 DNA follows: TGTGCCAGCAGTTTGGGTACTGGGGGGGGCAATCAGCCCCAGCATTTT.

The chain has TRBV7-2 and TRBJ1-1, with D possibly matching TRBD1 (6 bases). V lost 5 bases, J lost 8 bases, and 18 bases lay in between. Germline V gene data show CDR1 as SGHTA and CDR2 as FQGNSA. This CDR3 spans 14 amino acids. The CDR3 DNA sequence: TGTGCCAGCAGCCGCCGGGACACTGGAGCCGAAGCTTTCTTT. It codes for CASSRRDTGAEAFF.

V usage is TRBV7-3 and J usage is TRBJ2-7, with a tentative D call TRBD1 (5 bases). From germline, CDR1 is SGHTA and CDR2 FQGTGA. Trimming removed 5 bases from V and 7 bases from J, with 18 bases in between. The CDR3 has 14 residues. This CDR3 reads CASSPRQQTREQYF. The DNA for the CDR3 is TGTGCCAGCAGCCCGCGACAGCAAACACGGGAGCAGTACTTC.

The chain has TRBV5-6 and TRBJ1-5; D gene uncertain. The CDR3 runs 15 residues. CDR1 and CDR2 from the germline V gene are SGHDT and YYEEEE. V was clipped by 1 base and J by 3 bases, with 11 bases between them. CDR3 in DNA: TGTGCCAGCAGCTTGTTCTGGGAGTCCAATCAGCCCCAGCATTTT. It is translated as CASSLFWESNQPQHF.

The chain links TRBV18 to TRBJ1-1, with a tentative D call TRBD1 (6 bases). Germline loops: CDR1 KGHSH, CDR2 LQKENI. The CDR3 totals 14 residues. The ends were cut back, 3 bases at V and 1 base at J, with 9 bases in the middle. CDR3 loop: CASSPDRTNTEAFF. Here the CDR3 DNA reads TGTGCCAGCTCACCGGACAGAACGAACACTGAAGCTTTCTTT.